This T cell receptor (beta chain) emerged from a study of shared clonotypes between healthy human individuals. Study-level results: When compared with the clonotypes that were shared by all four sorted-subset donors, the non-shared clonotypes turned out to have lower generation probabilities. Collection of samples was limited to blood; tissue repertoires likely differ.

V was clipped by 0 bases and J by 3 bases, with 7 bases between them. The CDR3 length is 14 residues. The germline CDR1 and CDR2 sequences are SGHRS and YFSETQ. Sequenced by immunoSEQ multiplex PCR; TCRdb stores in-frame clones only, minus some. The sample carries about 2.4 million clones, 93% recorded once. On this clone itself: Antigen: not known. The identical CDR3 is also encoded by other nucleotide sequences in the sample.

The V and J genes are TRBV5-1 and TRBJ1-5; D unresolved. The TCR was taken from a man aged 18-30 years in good health. Some clones in this sample may be carry-over from other donors' samples. Sequencing was done on a sample of naive CD4+ T cells from PBMCs. Subset here: CD45RA+ positively selected. The CDR3 region has the DNA TGCGCCAGCAGCTTGGACAGTACCAATCAGCCCCAGCATTTT. It is translated as CASSLDSTNQPQHF. Full variable domain (remainder filled in from reference TRBV5-1 and TRBJ1-5): KAGVTQTPRYLIKTRGQQVTLSCSPISGHRSVSWYQQTPGQGLQFLFEYFSETQRNKGNFPGRFSGRQFSNSRSEMNVSTLELGDSALYLCASSLDSTNQPQHFGDGTRLSIL.